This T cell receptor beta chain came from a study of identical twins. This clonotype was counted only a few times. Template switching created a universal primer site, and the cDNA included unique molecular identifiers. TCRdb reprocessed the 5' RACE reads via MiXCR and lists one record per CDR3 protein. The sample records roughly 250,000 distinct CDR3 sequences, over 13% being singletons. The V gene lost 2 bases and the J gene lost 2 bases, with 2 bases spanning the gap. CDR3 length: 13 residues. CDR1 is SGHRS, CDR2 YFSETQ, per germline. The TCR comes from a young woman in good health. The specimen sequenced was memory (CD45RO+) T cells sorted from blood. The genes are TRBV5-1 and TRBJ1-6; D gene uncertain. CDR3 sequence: CASSLTYNSPLHF. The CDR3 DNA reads TGCGCCAGCAGCTTAACCTATAATTCACCCCTCCACTTT.